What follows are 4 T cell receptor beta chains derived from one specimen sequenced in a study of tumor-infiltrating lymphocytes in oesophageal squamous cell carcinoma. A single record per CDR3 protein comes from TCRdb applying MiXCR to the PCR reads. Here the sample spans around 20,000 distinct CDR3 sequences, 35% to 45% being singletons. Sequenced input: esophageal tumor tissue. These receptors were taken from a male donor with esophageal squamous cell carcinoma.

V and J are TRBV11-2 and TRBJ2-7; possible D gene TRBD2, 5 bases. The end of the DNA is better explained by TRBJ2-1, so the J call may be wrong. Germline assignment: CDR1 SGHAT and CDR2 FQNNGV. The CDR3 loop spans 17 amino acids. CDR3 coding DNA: TGTGCCAGCAGCTTAGATCGCGGACTCCTTTCCTACAATGAGCAGTTCTTC. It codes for CASSLDRGLLSYNEQFF.

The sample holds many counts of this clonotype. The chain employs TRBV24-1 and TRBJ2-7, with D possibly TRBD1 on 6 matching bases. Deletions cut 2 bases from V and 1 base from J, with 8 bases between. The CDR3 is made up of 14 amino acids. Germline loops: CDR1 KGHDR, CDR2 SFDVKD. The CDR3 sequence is CATSDSDRSYEQYF. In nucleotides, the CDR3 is TGTGCCACCAGTGATTCAGACAGGTCCTACGAGCAGTACTTC.

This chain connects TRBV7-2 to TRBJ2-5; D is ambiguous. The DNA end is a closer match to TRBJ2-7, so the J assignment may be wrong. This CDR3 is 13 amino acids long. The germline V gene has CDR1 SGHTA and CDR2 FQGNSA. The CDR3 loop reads CASSLVTIAEQYF. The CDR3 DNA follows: TGTGCCAGCAGCTTGGTGACAATAGCCGAGCAGTACTTC.

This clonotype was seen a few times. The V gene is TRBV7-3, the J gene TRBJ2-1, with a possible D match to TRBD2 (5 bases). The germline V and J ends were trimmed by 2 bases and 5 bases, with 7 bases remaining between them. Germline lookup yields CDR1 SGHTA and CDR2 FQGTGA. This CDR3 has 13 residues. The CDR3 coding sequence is TGTGCCAGCAGCTTAGGACTGAACAATGAGCAGTTCTTC. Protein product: CASSLGLNNEQFF.